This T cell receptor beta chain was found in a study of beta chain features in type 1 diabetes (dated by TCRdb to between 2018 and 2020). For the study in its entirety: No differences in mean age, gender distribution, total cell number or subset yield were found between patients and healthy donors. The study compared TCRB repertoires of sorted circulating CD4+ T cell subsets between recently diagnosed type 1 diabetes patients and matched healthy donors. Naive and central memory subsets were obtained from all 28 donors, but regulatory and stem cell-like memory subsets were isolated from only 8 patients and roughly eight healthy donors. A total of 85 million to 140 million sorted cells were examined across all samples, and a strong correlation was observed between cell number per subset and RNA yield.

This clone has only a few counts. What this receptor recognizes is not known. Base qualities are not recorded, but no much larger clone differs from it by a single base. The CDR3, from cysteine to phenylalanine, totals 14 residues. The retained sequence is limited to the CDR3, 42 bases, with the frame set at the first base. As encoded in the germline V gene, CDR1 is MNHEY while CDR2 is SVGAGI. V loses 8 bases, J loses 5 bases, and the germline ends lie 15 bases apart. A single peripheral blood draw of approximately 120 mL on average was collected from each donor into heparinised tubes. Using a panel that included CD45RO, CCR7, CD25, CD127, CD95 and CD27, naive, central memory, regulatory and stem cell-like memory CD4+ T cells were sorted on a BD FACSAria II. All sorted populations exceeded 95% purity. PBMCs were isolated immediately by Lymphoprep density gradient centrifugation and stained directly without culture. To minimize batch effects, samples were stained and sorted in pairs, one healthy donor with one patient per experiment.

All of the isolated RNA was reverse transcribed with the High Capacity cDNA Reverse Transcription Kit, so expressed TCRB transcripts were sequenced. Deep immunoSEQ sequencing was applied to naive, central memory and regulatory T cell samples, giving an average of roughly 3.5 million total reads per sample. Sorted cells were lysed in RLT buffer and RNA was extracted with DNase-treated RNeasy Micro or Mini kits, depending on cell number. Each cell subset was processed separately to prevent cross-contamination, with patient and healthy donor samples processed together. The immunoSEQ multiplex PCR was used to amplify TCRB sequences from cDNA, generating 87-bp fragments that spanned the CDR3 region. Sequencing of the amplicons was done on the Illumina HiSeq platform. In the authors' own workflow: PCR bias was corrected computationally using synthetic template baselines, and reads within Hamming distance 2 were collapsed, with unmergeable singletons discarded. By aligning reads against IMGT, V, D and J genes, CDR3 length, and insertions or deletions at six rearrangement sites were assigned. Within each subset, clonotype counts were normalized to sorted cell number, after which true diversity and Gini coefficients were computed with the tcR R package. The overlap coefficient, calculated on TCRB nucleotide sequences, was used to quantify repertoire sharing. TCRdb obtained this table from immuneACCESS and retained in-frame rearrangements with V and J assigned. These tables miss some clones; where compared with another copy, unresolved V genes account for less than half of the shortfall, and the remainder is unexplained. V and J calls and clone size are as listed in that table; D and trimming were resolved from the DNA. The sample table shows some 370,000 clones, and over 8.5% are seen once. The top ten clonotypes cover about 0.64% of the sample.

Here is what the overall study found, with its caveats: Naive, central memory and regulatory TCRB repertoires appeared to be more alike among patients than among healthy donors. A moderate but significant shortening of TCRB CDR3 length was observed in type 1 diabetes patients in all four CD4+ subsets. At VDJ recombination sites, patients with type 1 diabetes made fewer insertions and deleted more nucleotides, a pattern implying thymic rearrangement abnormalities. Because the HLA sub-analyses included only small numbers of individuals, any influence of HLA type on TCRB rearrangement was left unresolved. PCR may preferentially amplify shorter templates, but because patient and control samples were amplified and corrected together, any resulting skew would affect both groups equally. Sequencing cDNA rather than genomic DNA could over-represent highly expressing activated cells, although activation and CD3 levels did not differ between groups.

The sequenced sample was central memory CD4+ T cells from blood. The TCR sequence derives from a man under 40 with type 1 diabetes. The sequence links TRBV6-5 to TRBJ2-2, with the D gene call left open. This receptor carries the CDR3 CASRLGFKTGELFF. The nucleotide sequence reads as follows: TGTGCCAGCCGCCTAGGTTTCAAGACCGGGGAGCTGTTTTTT.